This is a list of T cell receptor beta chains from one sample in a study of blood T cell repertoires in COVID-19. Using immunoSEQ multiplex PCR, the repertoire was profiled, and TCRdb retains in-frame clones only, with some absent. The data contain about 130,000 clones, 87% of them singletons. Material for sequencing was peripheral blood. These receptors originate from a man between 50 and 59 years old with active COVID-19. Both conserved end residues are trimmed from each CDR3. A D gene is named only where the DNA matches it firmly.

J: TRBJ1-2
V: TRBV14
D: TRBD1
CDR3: ASSHKPGQHTNYGYT

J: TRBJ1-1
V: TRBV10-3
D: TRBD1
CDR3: AISQGATNTEAF

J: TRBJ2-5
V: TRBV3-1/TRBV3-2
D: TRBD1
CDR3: ASILTGTGSGDQETQY

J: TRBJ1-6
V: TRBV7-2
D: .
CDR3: ASSLGVGGRINSPLH

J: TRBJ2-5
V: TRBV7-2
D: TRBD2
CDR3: ASSATSGGPTQY

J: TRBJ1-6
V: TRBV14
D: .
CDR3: ASSSIRTDYSPLH

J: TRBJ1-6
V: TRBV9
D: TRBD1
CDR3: ASSDTGAGDSPLH

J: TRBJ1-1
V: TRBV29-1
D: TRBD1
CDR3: SVYPFRDRGVEAF

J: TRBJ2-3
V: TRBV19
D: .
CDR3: ASSIVRADTQY

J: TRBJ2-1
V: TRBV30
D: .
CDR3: AWSASPRNEQF

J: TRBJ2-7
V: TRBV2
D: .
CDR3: ASLLFDRSYEQY

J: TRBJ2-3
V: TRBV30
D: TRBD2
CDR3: AWSLLAGGTDTQY

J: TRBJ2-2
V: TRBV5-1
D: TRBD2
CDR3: ASSLELAGVGGELF

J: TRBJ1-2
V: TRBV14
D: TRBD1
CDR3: ASSQADRVYGYT

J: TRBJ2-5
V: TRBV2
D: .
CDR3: ASSVLEETQY

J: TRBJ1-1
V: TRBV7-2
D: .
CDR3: ASRGHRDDTEAF

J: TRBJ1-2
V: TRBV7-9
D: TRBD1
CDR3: ASSPLEGAYYGYT

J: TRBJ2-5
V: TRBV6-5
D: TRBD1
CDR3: ASSSYRGSKETQY

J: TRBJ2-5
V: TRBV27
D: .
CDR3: ASSLSPGAQAQY

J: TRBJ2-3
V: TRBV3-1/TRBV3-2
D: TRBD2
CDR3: ASSPLRTSGGRPRTDTQY

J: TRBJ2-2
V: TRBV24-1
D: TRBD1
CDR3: ATSRTGHTGELF

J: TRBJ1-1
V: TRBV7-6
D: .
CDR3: ASSPGPGLRGGTEAF

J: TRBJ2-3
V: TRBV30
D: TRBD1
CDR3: AWNQQGGGGTQY

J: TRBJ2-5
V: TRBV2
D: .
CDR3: ASRGDKGTQY

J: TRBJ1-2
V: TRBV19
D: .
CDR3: ASNPRGIFYGYT

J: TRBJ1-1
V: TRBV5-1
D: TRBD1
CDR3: ASSFGDRELNTEAF

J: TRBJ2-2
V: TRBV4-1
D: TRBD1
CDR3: ASSQADRGGTGELF

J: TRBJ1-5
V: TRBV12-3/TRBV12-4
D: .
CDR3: ASSQGKNQPQH